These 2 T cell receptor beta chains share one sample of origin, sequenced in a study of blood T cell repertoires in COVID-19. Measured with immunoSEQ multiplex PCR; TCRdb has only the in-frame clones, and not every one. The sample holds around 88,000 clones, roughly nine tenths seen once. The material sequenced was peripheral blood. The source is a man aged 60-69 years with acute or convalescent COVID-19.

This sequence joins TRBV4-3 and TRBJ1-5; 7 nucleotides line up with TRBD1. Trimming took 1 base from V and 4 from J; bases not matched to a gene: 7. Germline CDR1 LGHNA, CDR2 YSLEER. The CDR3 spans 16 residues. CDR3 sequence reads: CASSQGTGVGNQPQHF. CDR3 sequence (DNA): TGCGCCAGCAGCCAAGGCACAGGGGTCGGGAATCAGCCCCAGCATTTT.

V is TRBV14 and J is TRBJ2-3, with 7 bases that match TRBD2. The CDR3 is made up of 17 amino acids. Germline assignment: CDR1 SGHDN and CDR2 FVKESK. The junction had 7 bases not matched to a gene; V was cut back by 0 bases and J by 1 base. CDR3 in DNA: TGTGCCAGCAGCCAAGATTGGGGGGGACTTCGCACAGATACGCAGTATTTT. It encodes CASSQDWGGLRTDTQYF.